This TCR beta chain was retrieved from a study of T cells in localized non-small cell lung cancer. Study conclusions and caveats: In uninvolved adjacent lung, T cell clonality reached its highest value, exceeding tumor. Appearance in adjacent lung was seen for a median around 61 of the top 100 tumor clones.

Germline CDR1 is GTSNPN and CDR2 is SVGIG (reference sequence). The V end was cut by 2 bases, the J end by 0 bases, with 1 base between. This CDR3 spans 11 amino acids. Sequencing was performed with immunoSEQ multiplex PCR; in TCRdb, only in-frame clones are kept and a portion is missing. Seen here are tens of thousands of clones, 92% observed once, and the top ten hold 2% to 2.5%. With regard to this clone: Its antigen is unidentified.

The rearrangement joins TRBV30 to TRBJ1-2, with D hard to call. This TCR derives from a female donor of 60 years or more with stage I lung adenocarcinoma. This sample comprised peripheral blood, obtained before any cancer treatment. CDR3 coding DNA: TGTGCCTGGAGTTCTAACTATGGCTACACCTTC. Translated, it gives CAWSSNYGYTF.